This TCR beta chain was sequenced during a study of vaccination effects on CD4 cells after COVID-19. Libraries were prepared by immunoSEQ multiplex PCR; TCRdb keeps only in-frame clonotypes and omits some of them. The table records 45,000 to 65,000 clones, 78% of them present only once. Regarding this clone: What it recognizes is unknown.

Having been cultured for around ten days, the cells underwent CD4+ T cell isolation. Participants were vaccinated with two doses of either the BNT162b2 or mRNA-1273 vaccine. The sample in question was CD4+ T cells from PBMCs cultured without peptide, obtained after COVID-19 vaccination. This sequence was found in a human donor who received a COVID-19 vaccine.

This chain's CDR3 is CASSIKQDSAAFF. Written as DNA, the CDR3 is TGTGCCAGTAGTATTAAACAGGATTCAGCAGCTTTCTTT. The chain couples TRBV19 to TRBJ1-1; TRBD1 is a possible D gene (5 bases). CDR3 length: 13 amino acids. V shed 3 bases and J shed 10 bases, with 15 bases lying between them. Germline V gene data show CDR1 as LNHDA and CDR2 as SQIVND (reference sequence).